Below, 4 T cell receptor beta chains from the same sample are listed, as sequenced in a study of beta chain features in type 1 diabetes. Study-wide points: A moderate, significant TCRB CDR3 shortening appeared in type 1 diabetes across four CD4+ subsets.

The isolated RNA, all of it, was reverse transcribed, so expressed TCRB transcripts were what got sequenced. Data came from immunoSEQ multiplex PCR; TCRdb stores just in-frame clones and leaves some out. This table has under 850,000 clones, 13% appearing once. For these TCRs, the target antigens are not known. Sequencing input: naive CD4+ T cells from blood. The receptors derive from a man between 18 and 29 years old with type 1 diabetes.

The chain joins TRBV4-1 to TRBJ2-7; 9 nucleotides align to TRBD1. CDR1 MGHRA and CDR2 YSYEKL come from the germline V gene. The CDR3 loop spans 16 amino acids. J was trimmed by 1 base and V by 3 bases; bases with no gene match: 7. CDR3 in DNA: TGCGCCAGCAGCCAGCACGGGACAGGGTATTCCTACGAGCAGTACTTC. Translated: CASSQHGTGYSYEQYF.

A few counts support this clone. The V gene is TRBV5-1, the J gene TRBJ2-5; TRBD2 might be the D (6 bases). The CDR3 is 15 amino acids. Germline V gene data show CDR1 as SGHRS and CDR2 as YFSETQ. Trimming removed 4 bases from V and 5 bases from J, with 18 bases in between. The CDR3 loop is CASSTPEGGQETQYF. The CDR3 bases are TGCGCCAGCAGCACTCCTGAAGGAGGGCAGGAGACCCAGTACTTC.

This clone was picked up a small number of times. Different DNA sequences within this sample yield the same CDR3. The chain couples TRBV29-1 to TRBJ1-1; no reliable D call. V was trimmed by 4 bases and J by 0 bases, leaving 9 bases between them. The CDR3 runs to 13 residues. Germline CDR1 SQVTM, CDR2 ANQGSEA. The CDR3 here is CSVVGRMNTEAFF. CDR3 sequence (DNA): TGCAGCGTTGTGGGCCGTATGAACACTGAAGCTTTCTTT.

J is TRBJ1-6 and V is TRBV7-9, with TRBD1 matching 8 bases. The CDR3 is 14 amino acids. Trimming took 5 bases from V and 7 from J; bases not matched to a gene: 4. Germline V gene data show CDR1 as SEHNR and CDR2 as FQNEAQ (reference sequence). The CDR3 DNA follows: TGTGCCAGCAGCCCGGACAGGGAGAATTCACCCCTCCACTTT. The encoded protein is CASSPDRENSPLHF.